The 31 T cell receptor beta chains listed next were all sequenced from one sample in a study of metastatic and nonmetastatic thyroid tumors. Every patient underwent thyroid surgery untreated. With MiXCR, TCRdb called clones anew from the PCR reads. The sample yields 55,000 to 75,000 clones, 18% seen once. Sequenced input: blood. The receptors come from a female donor with papillary thyroid cancer or a benign thyroid nodule (not recorded which). Some clones in this sample may be carry-over from other donors' samples.

The chain uses TRBV6-2 or TRBV6-3 and TRBJ2-1; D unclear. The CDR3 is 18 amino acids. CDR1 is MNHEY, CDR2 SVGEGT, per germline. Between the trimmed V and J ends, which lost 0 bases and 0 bases, there was a span of 15 bases. The chain's CDR3 is CASSYSRLRGDSYNEQFF. CDR3 nucleotide sequence: TGTGCCAGCAGTTACTCGAGATTGCGTGGGGACTCCTACAATGAGCAGTTCTTC.

This clone was seen a few times. This rearrangement joins TRBV5-1 to TRBJ2-3; TRBD1 agrees at 7 bases. The CDR3 is 14 amino acids. The trim removed 3 bases at V and 5 bases at J, leaving 6 bases unmatched. In germline, CDR1 is SGHRS, CDR2 YFSETQ. CDR3 nucleotide sequence: TGCGCCAGCAGCTACGACAGGGCGGAAGATACGCAGTATTTT. Protein sequence: CASSYDRAEDTQYF. Using reference TRBV5-1 and TRBJ2-3 for the parts outside the CDR3, the full variable domain is KAGVTQTPRYLIKTRGQQVTLSCSPISGHRSVSWYQQTPGQGLQFLFEYFSETQRNKGNFPGRFSGRQFSNSRSEMNVSTLELGDSALYLCASSYDRAEDTQYFGPGTRLTVL.

This clone showed up many times. Other DNA sequences in the sample encode the same CDR3. The genes are TRBV10-1 and TRBJ1-2, with D perhaps TRBD1 (6 bases). This CDR3 is 14 amino acids long. Germline loops: CDR1 WNHNN, CDR2 SYGVQD (reference sequence). Deletions cut 4 bases from V and 0 bases from J, with 9 bases between. The CDR3 coding sequence is TGCGCCAGCAGTGTAACAGGGCCTAACTATGGCTACACCTTC. It codes for CASSVTGPNYGYTF.

This clone was recorded many times. The chain is built from TRBV11-3 and TRBJ2-1; D uncertain. Germline CDR1 SGHNT, CDR2 YENEEA. The CDR3 is made up of 12 amino acids. V was clipped by 4 bases and J by 6 bases, with 7 bases between them. CDR3 DNA: TGTGCCAGCAGCTCAGTAGGCAATGAGCAGTTCTTC. Encoded protein: CASSSVGNEQFF.

The chain carries TRBV11-3 and TRBJ2-2, with 11 bases aligning to TRBD2. This CDR3 comprises 16 residues. Germline CDR1 and CDR2: SGHNT and YENEEA. V trimming: 4 bases; J trimming: 5 bases; junction bases outside the gene matches: 6. For the CDR3, the DNA is TGTGCCAGCAGCTATGGACTAGCGGGCCTGACCGGGGAGCTGTTTTTT. This translates into CASSYGLAGLTGELFF.

This clone was recorded at least ten times. CDR3 amino acids: CATTGGGGISPLHF. CDR3 DNA sequence: TGTGCCACGACGGGGGGGGGTGGAATTTCACCCCTCCACTTT. V gene TRBV6-2 or TRBV6-3 combines with J gene TRBJ1-6; weak D call: TRBD1 (5 bases). This CDR3 has 14 amino acids. Trimming shortened V by 10 bases and J by 9 bases, and 19 bases separated the two germline ends. CDR1 MNHEY and CDR2 SVGEGT come from the germline V gene.

In its sample, this clone was seen once. This chain links TRBV11-2 with TRBJ2-7; D is perhaps TRBD1 or TRBD2 (6 bases each). This CDR3 contains 16 residues. Germline values: CDR1 SGHAT, CDR2 FQNNGV. Trimming took off 4 bases at V and 6 bases at J, with 22 bases between the two ends. The CDR3 reads CASSSRGQGSRGEQYF. In DNA form, the CDR3 reads TGTGCCAGCAGCTCTCGGGGGCAGGGATCTCGTGGCGAGCAGTACTTC.

V gene TRBV25-1 combines with J gene TRBJ2-1; 7 positions agree with TRBD2. Trimming took 8 bases from V and 2 from J; bases not matched to a gene: 3. CDR3 length equals 13 residues. The V gene's germline CDR1 is MGHDK and CDR2 SYGVNS. The CDR3 DNA is TGTGCCAGCGCTAGCGGCACCTACAATGAGCAGTTCTTC. This gives the protein CASASGTYNEQFF.

This clone has a count of ten or more. The chain couples TRBV7-9 to TRBJ2-7; 8 nucleotides agree with TRBD2. Trimming at V came to 6 bases and at J to 2 bases, leaving 6 bases not matched to a gene. From germline, CDR1 is SEHNR and CDR2 FQNEAQ (reference sequence). The CDR3 runs 14 residues. The CDR3 region has the DNA TGTGCCAGCAGTTACAGCGGGAGCGCCTACGAGCAGTACTTC. Encoded protein: CASSYSGSAYEQYF.

The chain uses TRBV6-2 or TRBV6-3 and TRBJ2-2; the D gene is possibly TRBD1 (5 bases). Trimming pared 7 bases from V and 11 bases from J, leaving 17 bases between. The germline CDR1 and CDR2 sequences are MNHEY and SVGEGT. The CDR3 length is 13 residues. In nucleotides, the CDR3 is TGTGCCAGCAACCTCAGGGTCACCTGTGAGCTGTTTTTT. Amino acid sequence: CASNLRVTCELFF.

This clone appeared many times. The CDR3 nucleotides read TGTGCCAGCAGCGGGGGGGGAGCGGGTTTCTCCTACGAGCAGTACTTC. It is translated as CASSGGGAGFSYEQYF. The V and J genes are TRBV7-9 and TRBJ2-7; 7 nucleotides agree with TRBD2. The CDR3 covers 16 residues. Trimming took 5 bases from V and 0 from J; bases not matched to a gene: 10. Germline CDR1 SEHNR, CDR2 FQNEAQ (reference sequence).

Concerning this clone itself: This may be a read error: a much more frequent sequence differs by one nucleotide. V gene TRBV4-2 combines with J gene TRBJ2-3; weak D call: TRBD2 (7 bases). Trimming took 5 bases from V and 3 from J, leaving 18 bases between them. This CDR3 has 16 residues. Germline-derived CDR1 and CDR2 are LGHNA and YNFKEQ. CDR3 sequence reads: CASSEQRGARTDTQYF. The CDR3 bases are TGTGCCAGCAGCGAACAACGGGGGGCTCGGACAGATACGCAGTATTTT.

The table lists this clone with many counts. The chain carries TRBV6-1 and TRBJ1-2; D may be TRBD1 (5 bases). Per the germline V gene, CDR1 is MNHNS and CDR2 is SASEGT. This CDR3 has 15 amino acids. The germline V and J ends were trimmed by 4 bases and 5 bases, with 17 bases remaining between them. CDR3 sequence reads: CASSATGGGNYGYTF. CDR3 nucleotides: TGTGCCAGCAGTGCTACGGGGGGAGGGAATTATGGCTACACCTTC.

The chain combines TRBV18 with TRBJ1-1; D possibly corresponds to TRBD1 (6 bases). Trimming took 0 bases from V and 4 from J, leaving 12 bases between them. Looked up from germline, CDR1 is KGHSH and CDR2 is LQKENI. The CDR3 is made up of 15 amino acids. The CDR3 sequence: CASSPPSKQGTEAFF. CDR3 bases: TGTGCCAGCTCACCACCGTCGAAACAGGGCACTGAAGCTTTCTTT. The entire variable domain, with the rest obtained from reference TRBV18 and TRBJ1-1, is as follows: NAGVMQNPRHLVRRRGQEARLRCSPMKGHSHVYWYRQLPEEGLKFMVYLQKENIIDESGMPKERFSAEFPKEGPSILRIQQVVRGDSAAYFCASSPPSKQGTEAFFGQGTRLTVV.

This clone appeared a few times. A read error may explain this, as a much larger clone is one base away. The chain couples TRBV12-3 or TRBV12-4 to TRBJ1-1, with 9 bases identical to TRBD1. After removal of 7 bases from V and 3 bases from J, the junction contained 9 bases not matched to a gene. This CDR3 comprises 15 residues. In DNA form, the CDR3 reads TGTGCCAGCACCCTCGGGACAGGGTGCGACACTGAAGCTTTCTTT. Protein: CASTLGTGCDTEAFF.

This clone showed up just a few times. The rearrangement joins TRBV6-1 to TRBJ1-1; D ambiguous. The germline gives CDR1 MNHNS, CDR2 SASEGT. V was cut by 3 bases and J by 5 bases, with 10 bases left in between. The CDR3 sequence is 13 residues long. The CDR3 DNA follows: TGTGCCAGCAGTGACCTTCTTTTAACTGAAGCTTTCTTT. It codes for CASSDLLLTEAFF.

This clone was observed at least ten times. The chain carries TRBV5-1 and TRBJ2-3, with 11 bases aligning to TRBD2. The germline CDR1 and CDR2 sequences are SGHRS and YFSETQ. The ends lost 1 base at V and 4 bases at J; junction bases unmatched: 11. This CDR3 contains 18 residues. In nucleotides, the CDR3 is TGCGCCAGCAGCTTGTTTCCTAGCGGGAGGTCAGGAGCAGATACGCAGTATTTT. It codes for CASSLFPSGRSGADTQYF. The variable domain in full, with the rest retrieved from reference TRBV5-1 and TRBJ2-3, is KAGVTQTPRYLIKTRGQQVTLSCSPISGHRSVSWYQQTPGQGLQFLFEYFSETQRNKGNFPGRFSGRQFSNSRSEMNVSTLELGDSALYLCASSLFPSGRSGADTQYFGPGTRLTVL.

Ten or more counts support this clone. The chain combines TRBV9 with TRBJ1-6, with a weak D call TRBD1 (6 bases). Germline V gene lookup returns CDR1 SGDLS and CDR2 YYNGEE. The CDR3 length is 14 residues. V lost 1 base to trimming and J lost 7 bases, with 9 bases between them. The chain's CDR3 is CASSVSTGNSPLHF. In nucleotides, the CDR3 is TGTGCCAGCAGCGTATCAACAGGGAATTCACCCCTCCACTTT.

The sample holds many counts of this clone. This CDR3 is also generated by other DNA sequences in the sample. The rearrangement uses TRBV29-1 and TRBJ2-1; 9 positions agree with TRBD2. The ends lost 4 bases at V and 2 bases at J; junction bases unmatched: 12. The CDR3 sequence is 17 residues long. CDR1 SQVTM and CDR2 ANQGSEA come from the germline V gene. CDR3 in amino acids: CSVGHPSGTPAYNEQFF. The CDR3 bases are TGCAGCGTTGGGCATCCTAGCGGGACCCCTGCCTACAATGAGCAGTTCTTC.

This clone was recorded at least ten times. The chain has TRBV6-2 or TRBV6-3 and TRBJ2-3; TRBD2 aligns across 12 bases. The CDR3 contains 15 residues. Per germline, CDR1 MNHEY and CDR2 SVGEGT. V was clipped by 7 bases and J by 6 bases; unmatched bases: 8. The CDR3 protein is CASNPRLAGGDTQYF. Written as DNA, the CDR3 is TGTGCCAGCAACCCTAGGCTAGCGGGAGGGGATACGCAGTATTTT.

This clone appeared many times. The V gene is TRBV12-3 or TRBV12-4, the J gene TRBJ2-5; D is perhaps TRBD1 (5 bases). The ends were cut back, 4 bases at V and 4 bases at J, with 13 bases in the middle. The CDR3 has 14 amino acids. CDR3 DNA: TGTGCCAGCAGTTGGGGCAGGGCCTTAGAGACCCAGTACTTC. It yields the protein CASSWGRALETQYF.

This clone appeared many times. At one of its ends the junction is not consistent with the germline gene, which may arise from a read error. The gene calls are TRBV7-7 and TRBJ2-2; TRBD1 is a possible D gene (6 bases). Looked up from germline, CDR1 is SSHAT and CDR2 is FNYEAQ (reference sequence). The CDR3 is made up of 16 amino acids. CDR3: CASSLYTDSGTGELFF. The CDR3 DNA follows: TGTGCTAGCAGCTTATACACGGACAGCGGCACCGGGGAGCTGTTTTTT. Variable domain in full (rest from reference TRBV7-7 and TRBJ2-2): GAGVSQSPRYKVTKRGQDVTLRCDPISSHATLYWYQQALGQGPEFLTYFNYEAQPDKSGLPSDRFSAERPEGSISTLTIQRTEQRDSAMYRCASSLYTDSGTGELFFGEGSRLTVL.

This clone was counted at least ten times. The CDR3 sequence is CSAISPGLRAGEQYF. CDR3 nucleotide sequence: TGCAGTGCTATCAGCCCCGGCCTCAGGGCTGGCGAGCAGTACTTC. This chain joins TRBV20-1 and TRBJ2-7; the D gene is possibly TRBD1 (5 bases). Between the trimmed V and J ends, which lost 4 bases and 6 bases, there was a span of 22 bases. Germline lookup yields CDR1 DFQATT and CDR2 SNEGSKA (reference sequence). The CDR3 sequence is 15 residues long.

There are many counts of this clone. This chain links TRBV20-1 with TRBJ2-7; 9 bases match TRBD2. The junction had 12 bases not matched to a gene; V was cut back by 5 bases and J by 4 bases. In germline, CDR1 is DFQATT, CDR2 SNEGSKA (reference sequence). The CDR3 has 15 amino acids. The CDR3 bases are TGCAGTGCTCGAATAGCGGGAGTAGGTGCTTACGAGCAGTACTTC. Translation: CSARIAGVGAYEQYF.

This clone occurred many times. The V and J genes are TRBV6-1 and TRBJ2-3; D is undetermined. Germline lookup yields CDR1 MNHNS and CDR2 SASEGT. The CDR3 length is 12 residues. The V and J ends lost 6 bases and 2 bases respectively, with 6 bases between them. DNA of the CDR3: TGTGCCAGCAGCGGCCCCACAGATACGCAGTATTTT. Protein: CASSGPTDTQYF.

The table lists this clone with many counts. The chain employs TRBV5-4 and TRBJ2-3, with 13 bases lining up with TRBD2. The germline gives CDR1 SGHNT, CDR2 YYREEE (reference sequence). The trim removed 3 bases at V and 1 base at J, leaving 2 bases unmatched. The CDR3 is 16 residues long. The DNA for the CDR3 is TGTGCCAGCAGCTACGGACTAGCGGGAGGCACAGATACGCAGTATTTT. It specifies CASSYGLAGGTDTQYF.

This clone was picked up many times. The rearrangement links TRBV2 to TRBJ2-1; no definite D call. This CDR3 comprises 11 residues. Per the germline V gene, CDR1 is SNHLY and CDR2 is FYNNEI. V was shortened by 5 bases and J by 7 bases, with 6 bases between the two germline ends. Here the CDR3 reads CASSPENEQFF. Here the CDR3 DNA reads TGTGCCAGCAGTCCAGAGAATGAGCAGTTCTTC. Combining the CDR3 with reference TRBV2 and TRBJ2-1 gives the whole variable domain EPEVTQTPSHQVTQMGQEVILRCVPISNHLYFYWYRQILGQKVEFLVSFYNNEISEKSEIFDDQFSVERPDGSNFTLKIRSTKLEDSAMYFCASSPENEQFFGPGTRLTVL.

This clone is large within its sample. The chain combines TRBV30 with TRBJ1-5; D is unclear. Germline V lookup: CDR1 GTSNPN, CDR2 SVGIG (reference sequence). The CDR3 sequence is 12 residues long. V shed 5 bases and J shed 9 bases, with 14 bases lying between them. CDR3 sequence (DNA): TGTGCCTGGGGGGAGGGTGGTCGGCCCCAGCATTTT. Its protein is CAWGEGGRPQHF. Variable domain in full (rest from reference TRBV30 and TRBJ1-5): SQTIHQWPATLVQPVGSPLSLECTVEGTSNPNLYWYRQAAGRGLQLLFYSVGIGQISSEVPQNLSASRPQDRQFILSSKKLLLSDSGFYLCAWGEGGRPQHFGDGTRLSIL.

In its sample, this clone was seen many times. The CDR3 DNA is TGTGCCAGCAGCCCTAGGCTCGGCGTTTCGTCCTATAATTCACCCCTCCACTTT. It specifies CASSPRLGVSSYNSPLHF. J is TRBJ1-6 and V is TRBV4-2; D is uncertain. CDR1 is LGHNA, CDR2 YNFKEQ, per germline. The CDR3 sequence is 18 residues long. Trimming pared 4 bases from V and 1 base from J, leaving 17 bases between.

This clone was seen at least ten times. V is TRBV12-3 or TRBV12-4 and J is TRBJ1-1; D is ambiguous. V lost 6 bases, J lost 1 base, and 12 bases lay in between. The length of the CDR3 is 14 residues. The CDR3 bases are TGTGCCAGCAGCCAAGGTGCACCGAACACTGAAGCTTTCTTT. Protein sequence: CASSQGAPNTEAFF.

CDR3 sequence: CASSFGQGRSYEQYF. The CDR3 nucleotides read TGTGCCAGCAGCTTCGGACAGGGGAGGTCCTACGAGCAGTACTTC. V gene TRBV7-4 combines with J gene TRBJ2-7, with 9 bases identical to TRBD1. CDR1 is SGHVT, CDR2 SQSDAQ, per germline. The CDR3 is made up of 15 amino acids. The V segment lost 3 bases and the J segment 1 base; nucleotides outside the gene matches: 4.